One T cell receptor (beta chain) is described in this entry. This sample was included in a study of breast tumors, draining lymph nodes, adjacent tissues. Axillary draining lymph nodes of breast cancer patients supplied the node samples. One entry per CDR3 protein results from TCRdb running MiXCR on the multiplex PCR reads. In the table there are around 130,000 distinct CDR3 sequences, around 20% of which are singletons. The material sequenced was axillary lymph node tissue. This sequence originates from a female donor with breast cancer. Some clones in this sample may be carry-over from other donors' samples.

Here the CDR3 DNA reads TGTGCCAGCAATAGGTCAGGGGGCAGCAATCAGCCCCAGCATTTT. Translation: CASNRSGGSNQPQHF. The chain couples TRBV28 to TRBJ1-5; 8 bases agree with TRBD1. This CDR3 has 15 amino acids. V was clipped by 7 bases and J by 1 base; unmatched bases: 6. Germline V gene lookup returns CDR1 MDHEN and CDR2 SYDVKM. The entire variable domain, with the rest obtained from reference TRBV28 and TRBJ1-5, is as follows: DVKVTQSSRYLVKRTGEKVFLECVQDMDHENMFWYRQDPGLGLRLIYFSYDVKMKEKGDIPEGYSVSREKKERFSLILESASTNQTSMYLCASNRSGGSNQPQHFGDGTRLSIL.